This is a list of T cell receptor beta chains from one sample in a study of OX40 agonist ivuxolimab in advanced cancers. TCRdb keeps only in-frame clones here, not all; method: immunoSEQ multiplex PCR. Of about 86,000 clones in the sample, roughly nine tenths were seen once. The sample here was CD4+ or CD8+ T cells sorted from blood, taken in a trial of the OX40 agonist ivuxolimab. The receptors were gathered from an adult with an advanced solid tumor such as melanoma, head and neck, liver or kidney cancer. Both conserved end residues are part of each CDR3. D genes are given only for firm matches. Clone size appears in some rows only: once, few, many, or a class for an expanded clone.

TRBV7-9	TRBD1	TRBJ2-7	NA	TGTGCCAGCAGCTTACCGCGGCAGGGGGCGAATGAGCAGTACTTC	CASSLPRQGANEQYF
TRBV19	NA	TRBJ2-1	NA	TGTGCCAGTAGGGGTCCAGGGGGGCCCTATAATGAGCAGTTCTTC	CASRGPGGPYNEQFF
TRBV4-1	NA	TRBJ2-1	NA	TGCGCCAGCAGCCTGGGTGGGGAGACCATAACCTACAATGAGCAGTTCTTC	CASSLGGETITYNEQFF
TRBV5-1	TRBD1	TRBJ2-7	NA	TGCGCCAGCAGCCGGGATGGACAGGGCTACGAGCAGTACTTC	CASSRDGQGYEQYF
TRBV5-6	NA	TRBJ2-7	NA	TGTGCCAGCAGCTTGGTCAACCGCGTGGGAACCTACGAGCAGTACTTC	CASSLVNRVGTYEQYF
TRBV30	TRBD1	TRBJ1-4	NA	TGTGCCTGGAGTGCCACCGGGACAGGCAGACTGTTTTTT	CAWSATGTGRLFF
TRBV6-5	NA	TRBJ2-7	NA	TGTGCCAGCAGTTACCTGGCGGACTCCTACGAGCAGTACTTC	CASSYLADSYEQYF
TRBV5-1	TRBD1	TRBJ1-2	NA	TGCGCCAGCAGCTTGTGGACAGGGGGTTCTATTGACTATGGCTACACCTTC	CASSLWTGGSIDYGYTF
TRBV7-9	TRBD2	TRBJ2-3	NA	TGTGCCAGCAGCTTATATTTGACTAGCCGGGCAGATACGCAGTATTTT	CASSLYLTSRADTQYF
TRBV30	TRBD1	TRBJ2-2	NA	TGTGCCAGTGACAAGGGACAGCGCACCGGGGAGCTGTTTTTT	CASDKGQRTGELFF
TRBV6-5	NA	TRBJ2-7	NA	TGTGCCAGCAGTTACGGTGGAGCGGCCTACGAGCAGTACTTC	CASSYGGAAYEQYF
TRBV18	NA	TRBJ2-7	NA	TGTGCCAGCTCACCACCCGTGGGGTTTCCCGAGCAGTACTTC	CASSPPVGFPEQYF
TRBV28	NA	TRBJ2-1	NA	TGTGCCAGCAGTTTTTACAATGAGCAGTTCTTC	CASSFYNEQFF
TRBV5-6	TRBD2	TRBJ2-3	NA	TGTGCCAGCTATAGAACAGGACTAGCGGCTAGCACAGATACGCAGTATTTT	CASYRTGLAASTDTQYF
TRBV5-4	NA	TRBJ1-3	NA	TGTGCCAGCAGCTTGGCTGGGCCAAGTGGAAACACCATATATTTT	CASSLAGPSGNTIYF
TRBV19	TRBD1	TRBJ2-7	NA	TGTGCCAGTAGTATAGCGGACAGGGCGGTGCAGTACTTC	CASSIADRAVQYF
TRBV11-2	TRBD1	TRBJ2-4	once	TGTGCCAGCAGCAGCGATGAGGGGGCGATAGGAAACATTCAGTACTTC	CASSSDEGAIGNIQYF